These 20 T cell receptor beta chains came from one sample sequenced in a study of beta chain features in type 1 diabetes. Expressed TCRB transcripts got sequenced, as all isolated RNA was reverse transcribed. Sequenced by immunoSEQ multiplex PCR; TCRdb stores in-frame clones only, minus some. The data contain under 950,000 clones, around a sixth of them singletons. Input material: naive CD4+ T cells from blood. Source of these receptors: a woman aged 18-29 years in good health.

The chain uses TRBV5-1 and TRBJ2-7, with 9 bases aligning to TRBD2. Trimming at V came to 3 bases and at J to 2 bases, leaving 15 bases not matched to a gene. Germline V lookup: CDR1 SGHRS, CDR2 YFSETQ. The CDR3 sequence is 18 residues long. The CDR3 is CASSSSAISGRKTYEQYF. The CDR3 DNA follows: TGCGCCAGCAGCTCGAGCGCGATAAGCGGGAGGAAGACCTACGAGCAGTACTTC.

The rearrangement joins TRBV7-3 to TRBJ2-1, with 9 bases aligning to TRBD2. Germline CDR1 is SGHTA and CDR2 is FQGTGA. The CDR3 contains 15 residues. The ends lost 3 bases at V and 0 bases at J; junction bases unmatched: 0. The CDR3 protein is CASSLGLASYNEQFF. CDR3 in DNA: TGTGCCAGCAGCTTGGGACTAGCCTCCTACAATGAGCAGTTCTTC.

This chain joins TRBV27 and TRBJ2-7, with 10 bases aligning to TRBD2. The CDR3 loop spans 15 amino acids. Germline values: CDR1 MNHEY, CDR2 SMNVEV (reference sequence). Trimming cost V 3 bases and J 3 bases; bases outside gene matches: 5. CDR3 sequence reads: CASSFGLAAIYEQYF. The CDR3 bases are TGTGCCAGCAGTTTCGGACTAGCGGCGATCTACGAGCAGTACTTC.

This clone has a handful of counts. The CDR3 reads CASSERRTSGRDEQYF. The CDR3 bases are TGTGCCAGCAGTGAAAGGAGGACTAGCGGGAGAGACGAGCAGTACTTC. The J gene is TRBJ2-7, the V gene TRBV6-1; 13 positions match TRBD2. Trimming removed 2 bases from V and 5 bases from J; junction bases left unmatched: 6. CDR3 length equals 16 residues. Per germline, CDR1 MNHNS and CDR2 SASEGT.

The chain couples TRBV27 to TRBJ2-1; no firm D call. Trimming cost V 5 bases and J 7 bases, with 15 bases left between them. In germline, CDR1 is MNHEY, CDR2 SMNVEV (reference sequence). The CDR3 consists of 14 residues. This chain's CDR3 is CASSNMAVLNEQFF. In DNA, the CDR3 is TGTGCCAGCAGTAATATGGCCGTATTGAATGAGCAGTTCTTC.

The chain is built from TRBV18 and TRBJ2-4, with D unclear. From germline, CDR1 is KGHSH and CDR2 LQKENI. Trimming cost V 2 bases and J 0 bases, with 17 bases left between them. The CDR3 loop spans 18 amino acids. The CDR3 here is CASSPIHGVGLAKNIQYF. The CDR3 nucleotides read TGTGCCAGCTCACCAATTCACGGAGTCGGATTAGCCAAAAACATTCAGTACTTC.

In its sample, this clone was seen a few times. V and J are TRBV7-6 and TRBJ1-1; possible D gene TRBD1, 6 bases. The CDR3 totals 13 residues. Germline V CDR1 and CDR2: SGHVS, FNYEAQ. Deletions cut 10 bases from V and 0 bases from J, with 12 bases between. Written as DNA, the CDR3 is TGTGCCACCCGGCGGGGGCTGAACACTGAAGCTTTCTTT. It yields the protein CATRRGLNTEAFF.

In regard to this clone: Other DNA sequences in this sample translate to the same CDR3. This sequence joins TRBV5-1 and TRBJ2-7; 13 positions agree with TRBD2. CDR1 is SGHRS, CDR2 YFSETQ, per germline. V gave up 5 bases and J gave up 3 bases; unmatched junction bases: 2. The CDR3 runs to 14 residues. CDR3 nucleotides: TGCGCCAGCAGTCGGACTAGCGGGAGCTACGAGCAGTACTTC. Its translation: CASSRTSGSYEQYF.

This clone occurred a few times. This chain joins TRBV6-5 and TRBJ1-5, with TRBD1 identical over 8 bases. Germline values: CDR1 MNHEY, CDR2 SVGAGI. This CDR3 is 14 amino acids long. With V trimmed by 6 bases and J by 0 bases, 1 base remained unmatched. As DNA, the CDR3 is TGTGCCAGCAGACAGGGGGATAGCAATCAGCCCCAGCATTTT. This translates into CASRQGDSNQPQHF.

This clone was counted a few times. CDR3 protein: CSVAQRLPDTQYF. CDR3 in DNA: TGCAGCGTTGCGCAGCGTCTTCCAGATACGCAGTATTTT. This chain joins TRBV29-1 and TRBJ2-3; no clear D. The germline V gene has CDR1 SQVTM and CDR2 ANQGSEA. Trimming removed 4 bases at V and 4 bases at J, with 12 bases between. CDR3 length: 13 amino acids.

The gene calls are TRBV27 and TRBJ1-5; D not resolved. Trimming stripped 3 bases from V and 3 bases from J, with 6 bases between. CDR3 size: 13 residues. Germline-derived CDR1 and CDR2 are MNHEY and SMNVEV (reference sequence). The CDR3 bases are TGTGCCAGCAGTTTGACCTACAATCAGCCCCAGCATTTT. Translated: CASSLTYNQPQHF.

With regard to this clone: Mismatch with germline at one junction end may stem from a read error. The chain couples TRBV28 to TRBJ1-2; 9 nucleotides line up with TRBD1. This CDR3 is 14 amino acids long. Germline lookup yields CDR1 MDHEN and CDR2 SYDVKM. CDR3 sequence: CTSSSGQGLYGYTF. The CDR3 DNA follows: TGTACCAGCAGTTCGGGACAGGGCCTCTATGGCTACACCTTC.

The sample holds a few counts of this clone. CDR3 protein: CASSPEWRGTYEQYF. The DNA of the CDR3 is TGTGCCAGCAGTCCCGAATGGCGGGGGACCTACGAGCAGTACTTC. This sequence joins TRBV6-1 and TRBJ2-7, with 7 bases fitting TRBD2. After removal of 5 bases from V and 2 bases from J, the junction contained 9 bases not matched to a gene. This CDR3 is 15 amino acids long. Germline V gene data show CDR1 as MNHNS and CDR2 as SASEGT.

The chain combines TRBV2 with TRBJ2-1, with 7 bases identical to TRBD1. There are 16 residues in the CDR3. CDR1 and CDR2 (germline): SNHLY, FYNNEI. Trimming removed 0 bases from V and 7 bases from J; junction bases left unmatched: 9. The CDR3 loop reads CASSEAGTAVPNEQFF. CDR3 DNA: TGTGCCAGCAGTGAAGCCGGGACAGCCGTTCCTAATGAGCAGTTCTTC.

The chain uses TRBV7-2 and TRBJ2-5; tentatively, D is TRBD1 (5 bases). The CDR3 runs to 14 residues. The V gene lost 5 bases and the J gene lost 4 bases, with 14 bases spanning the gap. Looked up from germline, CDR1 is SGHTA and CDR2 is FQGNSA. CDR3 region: CASSLGAATETQYF. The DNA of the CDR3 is TGTGCCAGCAGCCTAGGGGCAGCTACAGAGACCCAGTACTTC.

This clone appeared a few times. The CDR3 DNA follows: TGTGCCAGCAGAGACCGGGACAGGGCTGGAAACACCATATATTTT. Protein product: CASRDRDRAGNTIYF. The chain employs TRBV2 and TRBJ1-3; 9 bases map to TRBD1. This CDR3 has 15 amino acids. The germline V gene encodes CDR1 SNHLY and CDR2 FYNNEI. V lost 6 bases, J lost 2 bases, and 5 bases stayed unmatched. The variable domain in full, with the rest retrieved from reference TRBV2 and TRBJ1-3, is EPEVTQTPSHQVTQMGQEVILRCVPISNHLYFYWYRQILGQKVEFLVSFYNNEISEKSEIFDDQFSVERPDGSNFTLKIRSTKLEDSAMYFCASRDRDRAGNTIYFGEGSWLTVV.

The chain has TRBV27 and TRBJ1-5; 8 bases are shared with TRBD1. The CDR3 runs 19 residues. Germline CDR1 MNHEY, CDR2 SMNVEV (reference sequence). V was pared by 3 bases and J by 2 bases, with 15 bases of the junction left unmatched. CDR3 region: CASSFIGQGAAGGNQPQHF. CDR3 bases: TGTGCCAGCAGTTTTATCGGACAGGGAGCAGCAGGAGGCAATCAGCCCCAGCATTTT.

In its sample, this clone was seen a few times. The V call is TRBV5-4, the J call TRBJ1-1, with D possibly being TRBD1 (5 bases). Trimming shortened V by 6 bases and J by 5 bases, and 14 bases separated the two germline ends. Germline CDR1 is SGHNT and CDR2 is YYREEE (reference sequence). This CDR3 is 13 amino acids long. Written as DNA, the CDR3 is TGTGCCAGCACCGACCCAGGGAAAACTGAAGCTTTCTTT. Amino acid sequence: CASTDPGKTEAFF.

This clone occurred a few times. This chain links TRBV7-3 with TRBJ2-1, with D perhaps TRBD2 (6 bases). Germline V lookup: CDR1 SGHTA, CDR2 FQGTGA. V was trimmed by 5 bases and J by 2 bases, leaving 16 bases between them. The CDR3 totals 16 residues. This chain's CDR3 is CASSPAPGLPYNEQFF. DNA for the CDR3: TGTGCCAGCAGCCCGGCCCCGGGACTCCCCTACAATGAGCAGTTCTTC.

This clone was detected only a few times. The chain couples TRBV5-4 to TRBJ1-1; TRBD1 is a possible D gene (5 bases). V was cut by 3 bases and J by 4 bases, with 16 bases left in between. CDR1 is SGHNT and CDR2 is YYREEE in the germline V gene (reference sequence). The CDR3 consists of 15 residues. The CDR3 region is CASSSSTGPLTEAFF. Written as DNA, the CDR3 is TGTGCCAGCAGCTCATCAACAGGTCCCCTCACTGAAGCTTTCTTT.